The TCR beta chain under discussion was sequenced for a study of cytomegalovirus exposure and HLA in healthy donors. Study-wide context: Tens of millions of unique TCR sequences came from HLA-typed donors in an early release.

Looked up from germline, CDR1 is LGHNT and CDR2 is FRNRAP. Trimming removed 5 bases from V and 2 bases from J, with 9 bases in between. The CDR3 is 13 residues long. Despite likely unrecorded immune exposures, the donors were nominally healthy at the time of sampling. This PCR relied on a set of 60 Vbeta primers and 13 Jbeta primers. The data were produced by immunoSEQ multiplex PCR, yet TCRdb's version contains in-frame clones alone and is incomplete. The sample records under 150,000 clones, 78% being singletons. A word on this clone: Its antigen remains unidentified.

Overall study findings and caveats: Most CMV-associated TCR beta chains appeared HLA-restricted in a later analysis. The investigators catalogued 180 or so TCR beta chains as cytomegalovirus-associated.

V and J are TRBV12-5 and TRBJ1-1; no clear D gene. Material: PBMCs. This clonotype was obtained from a woman between 35 and 50 years old in good health and CMV-seropositive. CDR3 loop: CASGPQANTEAFF. The CDR3 region has the DNA TGTGCTAGTGGTCCGCAGGCAAACACTGAAGCTTTCTTT.